One T cell receptor beta chain is described in this entry. The source of the sample is a study of T cell responses to AZD1222 COVID-19 vaccine. Trimming removed 4 bases at V and 7 bases at J, with 8 bases between. CDR1 and CDR2 from the germline V gene are LGHDT and YNNKEL (reference sequence). The CDR3 runs 13 residues. Sequencing used immunoSEQ multiplex PCR; TCRdb keeps in-frame clones, though not all of them. The sample includes about 100,000 clones, 70% to 90% of them seen just once. This specimen was peripheral blood, taken 28 days after the second AZD1222 dose. The TCR originated in an adult who received the AZD1222 COVID-19 vaccine. The V call is TRBV3-1 (or the pseudogene TRBV3-2), the J call TRBJ1-6; TRBD1 is a possible D gene (6 bases). The CDR3 DNA sequence: TGTGCCAGCAGCCGGACAGAAAATTCACCCCTCCACTTT. As protein: CASSRTENSPLHF.